This is a list of T cell receptor beta chains from one sample in a study of patients and donors after allogeneic stem cell transplantation. A single record per CDR3 protein comes from TCRdb applying MiXCR to the RT-PCR reads. The sample contains around 200,000 distinct CDR3 sequences, 38% of which appear only once. The sequenced material came from blood, either unsorted or a sorted T cell fraction (not recorded which). All receptors come from a human donor who was either an allogeneic HSCT recipient or a stem cell or donor lymphocyte infusion donor (not recorded which). It is not recorded whose cells these are; they may come from a transplant donor. CDR3s include the opening cysteine and the closing phenylalanine or tryptophan. Fields, in order: clone size, D gene, V gene, J gene, CDR3 protein, CDR3 DNA. The D gene is left open where the match is weak. Clone size, where shown, is once, few, many, or a class for clones that have expanded.

size: many; D: .; V: TRBV5-1; J: TRBJ1-6; CDR3: CASTDLNSPLHF; DNA: TGCGCCAGCACCGATCTGAATTCACCCCTCCACTTT
size: medium-sized; D: .; V: TRBV9; J: TRBJ1-3; CDR3: CASGPGRVTGNTIYF; DNA: TGTGCCAGCGGGCCAGGGAGGGTGACTGGAAACACCATATATTTT
size: .; D: TRBD2; V: TRBV4-1; J: TRBJ2-3; CDR3: CASSHPVTSGVSDTQYF; DNA: TGCGCCAGCAGCCACCCGGTGACTAGCGGGGTATCAGATACGCAGTATTTT
size: .; D: .; V: TRBV19; J: TRBJ1-5; CDR3: CASSSQSNQPQHF; DNA: TGTGCCAGTAGTAGTCAAAGCAATCAGCCCCAGCATTTT
size: .; D: .; V: TRBV20-1; J: TRBJ2-7; CDR3: CSASKVGSYEQYF; DNA: TGCAGTGCTAGTAAGGTCGGCTCCTACGAGCAGTACTTC
size: few; D: .; V: TRBV4-3; J: TRBJ1-5; CDR3: CASSQDGYQPQHF; DNA: TGCGCCAGCAGCCAAGATGGTTATCAGCCCCAGCATTTT
size: few; D: TRBD1; V: TRBV20-1; J: TRBJ1-2; CDR3: CSAPGEGAGYGYTF; DNA: TGCAGTGCCCCGGGAGAGGGGGCCGGCTATGGCTACACCTTC
size: .; D: .; V: TRBV24-1; J: TRBJ2-5; CDR3: CATSDATAWETQYF; DNA: TGTGCCACCAGTGATGCAACCGCCTGGGAGACCCAGTACTTC
size: .; D: .; V: TRBV12-3/TRBV12-4; J: TRBJ2-7; CDR3: CASSLVSGSSYEQYF; DNA: TGTGCCAGCAGTTTAGTATCAGGGAGCTCCTACGAGCAGTACTTC
size: .; D: .; V: TRBV27; J: TRBJ2-3; CDR3: CASGTFTDTQYF; DNA: TGTGCCAGCGGGACCTTCACAGATACGCAGTATTTT
size: .; D: .; V: TRBV6-2/TRBV6-3; J: TRBJ2-6; CDR3: CASSRGDSGANVLTF; DNA: TGTGCCAGCAGTAGAGGGGATTCTGGGGCCAACGTCCTGACTTTC
size: .; D: TRBD1; V: TRBV9; J: TRBJ2-5; CDR3: CASSGRRTGQETQYF; DNA: TGTGCCAGCAGCGGTAGGAGGACAGGCCAAGAGACCCAGTACTTC